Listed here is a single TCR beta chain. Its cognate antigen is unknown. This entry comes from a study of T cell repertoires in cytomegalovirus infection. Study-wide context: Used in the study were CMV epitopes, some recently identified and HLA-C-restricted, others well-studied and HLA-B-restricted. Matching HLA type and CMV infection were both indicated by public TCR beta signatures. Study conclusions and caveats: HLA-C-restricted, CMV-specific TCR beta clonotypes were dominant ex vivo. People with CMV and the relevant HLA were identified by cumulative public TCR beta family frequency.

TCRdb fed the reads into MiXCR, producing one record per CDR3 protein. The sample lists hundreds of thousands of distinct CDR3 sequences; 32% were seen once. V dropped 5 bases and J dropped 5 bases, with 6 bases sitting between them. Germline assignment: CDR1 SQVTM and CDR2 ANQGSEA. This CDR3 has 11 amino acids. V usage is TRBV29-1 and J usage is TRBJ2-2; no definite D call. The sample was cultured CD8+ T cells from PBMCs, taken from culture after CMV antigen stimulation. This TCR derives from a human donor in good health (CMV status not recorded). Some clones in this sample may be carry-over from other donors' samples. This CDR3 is CSVIETGELFF. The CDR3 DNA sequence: TGCAGCGTTATCGAAACCGGGGAGCTGTTTTTT.